Shown below are 17 T cell receptor beta chains from a single sample sequenced in a study of blood T cell repertoires in COVID-19 (dated by TCRdb to 2020 to 2022). The library was obtained by the immunoSEQ multiplex PCR assay. TCRdb re-hosts the immuneACCESS table, in-frame sequences only. Its copies lack some clones; in the studies checked, an unresolved V gene accounts for under half of them, and the cause for the rest is not known. This sample gives roughly 360,000 clones in total; roughly 86% of them show up just once. Around 1.3% of the sample lies in the top ten. The sample was PBMCs or T cells enriched from blood (not recorded which). The source of these receptors is a man in his thirties or forties who had recovered from COVID-19.

About this clone: The junction departs from germline at one end; a sequencing error may be responsible. V usage is TRBV12-3 or TRBV12-4 and J usage is TRBJ2-3, with D tentatively TRBD2 (6 bases). The CDR3 length is 11 residues. CDR3 sequence reads: CASSHGGRLTF. CDR3 DNA: TGTGCCAGCAGCCACGGGGGACGGTTAACTTTT.

This clone was picked up one time. This sample includes further DNA sequences coding for the same CDR3. The chain couples TRBV5-1 to TRBJ2-5; D gene ambiguous. The CDR3 covers 14 residues. Germline V lookup: CDR1 SGHRS, CDR2 YFSETQ. The V gene lost 0 bases and the J gene lost 3 bases, with 9 bases spanning the gap. CDR3 nucleotides: TGCGCCAGCAGCTTGGGACAAGGTAAAGAGACCCAGTACTTC. Its protein is CASSLGQGKETQYF.

V is TRBV6-5 and J is TRBJ1-1, with a weak D call TRBD1 (5 bases). The germline gives CDR1 MNHEY, CDR2 SVGAGI. V lost 6 bases to trimming and J lost 4 bases, with 9 bases between them. There are 12 residues in the CDR3. The CDR3 coding sequence is TGTGCCAGCAGAAGACAGTCCACTGAAGCTTTCTTT. Amino acids: CASRRQSTEAFF.

The table lists this clone with a few counts. The chain is built from TRBV30 and TRBJ2-2; tentatively, D is TRBD2 (5 bases). The CDR3 loop spans 12 amino acids. Trimming shortened V by 2 bases and J by 16 bases, and 17 bases separated the two germline ends. CDR1 GTSNPN and CDR2 SVGIG come from the germline V gene (reference sequence). CDR3 protein: CAWSRETPRTFF. The CDR3 region has the DNA TGTGCCTGGAGTAGGGAGACACCTAGAACGTTTTTT.

Details on this clone: Distinct nucleotide sequences in the sample also encode this CDR3. This rearrangement joins TRBV19 to TRBJ1-2; 8 bases line up with TRBD1. The CDR3 length is 14 residues. V was pared by 5 bases and J by 2 bases, with 4 bases of the junction left unmatched. Germline values: CDR1 LNHDA, CDR2 SQIVND (reference sequence). Here the CDR3 DNA reads TGTGCCAGTAGTCGGGACAGGAGAAACTATGGCTACACCTTC. It codes for CASSRDRRNYGYTF.

This clone was counted only a few times. The chain uses TRBV6-6 and TRBJ1-1; unclear D gene. The CDR3 sequence is 13 residues long. Trimming removed 6 bases from V and 6 bases from J, with 14 bases in between. Germline-derived CDR1 and CDR2 are MNHNY and SVGAGI (reference sequence). The CDR3 sequence is CASRLGSGAEAFF. CDR3 coding DNA: TGTGCCAGCAGACTCGGGAGCGGGGCTGAAGCTTTCTTT.

V usage is TRBV5-4 and J usage is TRBJ1-2; D is unresolved. The CDR3 runs 12 residues. V gave up 3 bases and J gave up 6 bases, with 9 bases separating them. Germline CDR1 SGHNT, CDR2 YYREEE (reference sequence). CDR3: CASSWSADGYTF. The DNA for the CDR3 is TGTGCCAGCAGCTGGTCGGCGGATGGCTACACCTTC.

The chain employs TRBV19 and TRBJ1-2; 7 bases agree with TRBD1. The CDR3 is 15 residues long. The germline V gene has CDR1 LNHDA and CDR2 SQIVND (reference sequence). Trimming removed 1 base from V and 2 bases from J; junction bases left unmatched: 4. The CDR3 spells CASSIAGRGNYGYTF. The CDR3 DNA follows: TGTGCCAGTAGTATAGCGGGCAGGGGGAACTATGGCTACACCTTC.

This clone was detected once. V gene TRBV20-1 combines with J gene TRBJ1-6; TRBD1 might be the D (5 bases). CDR1 and CDR2 from the germline V gene are DFQATT and SNEGSKA (reference sequence). The CDR3 contains 19 residues. Trimming pared 3 bases from V and 2 bases from J, leaving 23 bases between. The CDR3 spells CSASAGRDGGSPYNSPLHF. The CDR3 DNA follows: TGCAGTGCTAGTGCGGGGAGGGACGGAGGCTCACCCTATAATTCACCCCTCCACTTT.

The V and J genes are TRBV7-2 and TRBJ2-5; possible D gene TRBD2, 5 bases. Per germline, CDR1 SGHTA and CDR2 FQGNSA. This CDR3 has 15 amino acids. V was shortened by 5 bases and J by 5 bases, with 18 bases between the two germline ends. CDR3: CASSQVKMSGETQYF. The CDR3 DNA is TGTGCCAGCAGCCAGGTTAAGATGTCGGGGGAGACCCAGTACTTC.

This rearrangement joins TRBV3-1 (or the pseudogene TRBV3-2) to TRBJ1-5; 9 bases are a match to TRBD1. In germline, CDR1 is LGHDT, CDR2 YNNKEL (reference sequence). V was clipped by 4 bases and J by 5 bases; unmatched bases: 3. The CDR3 runs to 14 residues. The DNA of the CDR3 is TGTGCCAGCAGCCGCGGACAGGGGTATCAGCCCCAGCATTTT. It translates to CASSRGQGYQPQHF.

The chain couples TRBV6-5 to TRBJ1-1; 7 bases fit TRBD1. After removal of 5 bases from V and 8 bases from J, the junction contained 11 bases not matched to a gene. This CDR3 region has 14 residues. Germline loops: CDR1 MNHEY, CDR2 SVGAGI. The CDR3 loop reads CASSIDRVGTEAFF. CDR3 sequence (DNA): TGTGCCAGCAGTATTGACAGGGTTGGGACAGAAGCTTTCTTT.

The rearrangement joins TRBV5-6 to TRBJ1-6; a weak D match, TRBD1 (5 bases). The germline gives CDR1 SGHDT, CDR2 YYEEEE. The CDR3 sequence is 15 residues long. V was cut by 4 bases and J by 8 bases, with 16 bases left in between. The CDR3 DNA is TGTGCCAGCAGCGGAACCGGGACTAATGATTCACCCCTCCACTTT. Amino acid sequence: CASSGTGTNDSPLHF.

This chain uses TRBV6-5 with TRBJ2-5, with a tentative D call TRBD1 (6 bases). This CDR3 is 13 amino acids long. Germline V gene data show CDR1 as MNHEY and CDR2 as SVGAGI. Here the CDR3 DNA reads TGTGCGGGGACACCGAACGGGATAGAGACCCAGTACTTC. It encodes CAGTPNGIETQYF.

The J gene is TRBJ2-7, the V gene TRBV19, with a weak D call TRBD1 (5 bases). V lost 3 bases and J lost 3, with 12 bases in between. Germline-derived CDR1 and CDR2 are LNHDA and SQIVND (reference sequence). This CDR3 is 14 amino acids long. The CDR3 bases are TGTGCCAGTAGTATCGCCCCAGGGCACTACGAGCAGTACTTC. Encoded protein: CASSIAPGHYEQYF.

The chain links TRBV19 to TRBJ2-7, with 7 bases lining up with TRBD1. J was trimmed by 7 bases and V by 1 base; bases with no gene match: 10. This CDR3 has 15 amino acids. CDR1 is LNHDA and CDR2 is SQIVND in the germline V gene (reference sequence). CDR3 nucleotide sequence: TGTGCCAGTAGTATAGCCGGGACAGAGTTGAGAGAGCAGTACTTC. It yields the protein CASSIAGTELREQYF.

The V call is TRBV9, the J call TRBJ1-1; a possible D gene is TRBD1 (5 bases). Deletions cut 0 bases from V and 7 bases from J, with 10 bases between. From germline, CDR1 is SGDLS and CDR2 YYNGEE. The CDR3 is 13 residues long. The CDR3 DNA sequence: TGTGCCAGCAGCGTAGTGAGGGGAGGTGAAGCTTTCTTT. Translated, it gives CASSVVRGGEAFF.